This T cell receptor (beta chain) was recorded in a study of graft-versus-host responses after intestinal transplantation. Study summary: Tacrolimus plus steroids were given to all recipients for roughly 3 years, preceded by anti-thymocyte globulin induction.

Details on this clone: Its antigen is unidentified.

Sequencing used immunoSEQ multiplex PCR; TCRdb keeps in-frame clones, though not all of them. The sample lists roughly 130,000 clones; 85% to 95% were seen once. Germline CDR1 SEHNR, CDR2 FQNEAQ (reference sequence). The CDR3 loop spans 13 amino acids. Trimming pared 2 bases from V and 9 bases from J, leaving 11 bases between. The specimen comprised unstimulated CD4+ T cells sorted from spleen or lymph node cells, sampled before intestinal transplant. The chain employs TRBV7-9 and TRBJ2-1, with D uncertain. This clonotype was obtained from a human donor who received an intestinal transplant. The DNA for the CDR3 is TGTGCCAGCAGCTTAACCCCCCGGACTGAGCAGTTCTTC. Translated, it gives CASSLTPRTEQFF.